This T cell receptor beta chain appears in the sequencing data of a study of T-cell reconstitution after alpha-beta-depleted transplantation in children. Trimming removed 5 bases from V and 2 bases from J; junction bases left unmatched: 6. This CDR3 region has 15 residues. Germline lookup yields CDR1 SEHNR and CDR2 FQNEAQ (reference sequence). Preparation of the TCRbeta library was carried out with unique molecular identifiers. Using its own MiXCR run on the PCR reads, TCRdb lists one record per CDR3 protein. The profile shows some 530,000 distinct CDR3 sequences, approximately 12% of them singletons.

The starting material was PBMCs from the stem cell graft donor, obtained from the stem cell graft. This clonotype was sampled from a human donor who donated a stem cell graft to a child with combined immunodeficiency. This chain links TRBV7-9 with TRBJ2-1; 7 bases agree with TRBD2. Written as DNA, the CDR3 is TGTGCCAGCAGCCGCGGACTAGACACCTACAATGAGCAGTTCTTC. Translation gives CASSRGLDTYNEQFF.